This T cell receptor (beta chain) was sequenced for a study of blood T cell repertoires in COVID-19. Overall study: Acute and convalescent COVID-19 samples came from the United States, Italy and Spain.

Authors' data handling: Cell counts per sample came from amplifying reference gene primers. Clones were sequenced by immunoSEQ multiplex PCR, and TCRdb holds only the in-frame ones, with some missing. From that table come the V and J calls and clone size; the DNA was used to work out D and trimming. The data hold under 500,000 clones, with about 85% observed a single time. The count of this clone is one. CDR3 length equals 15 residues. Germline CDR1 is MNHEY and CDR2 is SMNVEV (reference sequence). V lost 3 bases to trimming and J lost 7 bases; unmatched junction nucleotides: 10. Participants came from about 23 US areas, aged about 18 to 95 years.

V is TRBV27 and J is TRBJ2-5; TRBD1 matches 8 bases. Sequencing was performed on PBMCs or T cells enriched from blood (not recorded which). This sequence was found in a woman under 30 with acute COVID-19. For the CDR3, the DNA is TGTGCCAGCAGTTTGTCCGGGACAGGTAGTCGGACCCAGTACTTC. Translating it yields CASSLSGTGSRTQYF.